Shown below are 26 T cell receptor beta chains from a single sample sequenced in a study of cytomegalovirus exposure and HLA in healthy donors. This PCR relied on a set of 60 Vbeta primers and 13 Jbeta primers. Profiling relied on immunoSEQ multiplex PCR, and the TCRdb table lists in-frame clones only, not all of them. Counted here are about 130,000 clones, 81% occurring once; the ten biggest clones make up 0.7%. The sample taken for sequencing was PBMCs. These receptors all stem from a man between 18 and 35 years old in good health and CMV-seronegative.

The V call is TRBV19, the J call TRBJ1-5; 11 bases align to TRBD1. V shed 6 bases, J shed 4 bases, and the junction held 5 bases outside the gene matches. This CDR3 contains 15 residues. The germline gives CDR1 LNHDA, CDR2 SQIVND (reference sequence). CDR3 nucleotides: TGTGCCAGTAGCTGGGACAGGGGGGAAAATCAGCCCCAGCATTTT. It yields the protein CASSWDRGENQPQHF.

The chain couples TRBV7-8 to TRBJ1-6; D ambiguous. Trimming left V 2 bases short and J 10 bases short, with 12 bases between. Germline assignment: CDR1 SGHVS and CDR2 FQNEAQ. The CDR3 consists of 14 residues. CDR3: CASSLKDSRSPLHF. CDR3 nucleotides: TGTGCCAGCAGCTTAAAGGACTCGCGGTCACCCCTCCACTTT.

The chain carries TRBV6-5 and TRBJ1-1, with D uncertain. In germline, CDR1 is MNHEY, CDR2 SVGAGI. The CDR3 contains 14 residues. Between the trimmed V and J ends, which lost 4 bases and 2 bases, there was a span of 11 bases. The chain's CDR3 is CASSSYSGNTEAFF. In nucleotides, the CDR3 is TGTGCCAGCAGTTCGTATTCGGGTAACACTGAAGCTTTCTTT.

V and J are TRBV10-3 and TRBJ1-1; TRBD1 matches at 7 bases. From germline, CDR1 is ENHRY and CDR2 SYGVKD. This CDR3 spans 13 amino acids. V trimming: 6 bases; J trimming: 2 bases; junction bases outside the gene matches: 3. CDR3 sequence (DNA): TGTGCCATCAGGGGGACAGAAAACACTGAAGCTTTCTTT. This codes for CAIRGTENTEAFF.

The chain couples TRBV19 to TRBJ2-5, with D possibly matching TRBD2 (5 bases). The CDR3 is made up of 15 amino acids. CDR1 is LNHDA, CDR2 SQIVND, per germline (reference sequence). Trimming stripped 0 bases from V and 2 bases from J, with 10 bases between. CDR3 coding DNA: TGTGCCAGTAGTATAGATCGGACGGGGCAAGAGACCCAGTACTTC. Residues: CASSIDRTGQETQYF.

V usage is TRBV10-3 and J usage is TRBJ1-1; 8 bases align to TRBD1. The CDR3 sequence is 15 residues long. With V trimmed by 6 bases and J by 0 bases, 6 bases remained unmatched. The germline V gene encodes CDR1 ENHRY and CDR2 SYGVKD. Here the CDR3 reads CAISPRQGMNTEAFF. DNA of the CDR3: TGTGCCATCAGCCCCAGACAGGGGATGAACACTGAAGCTTTCTTT.

The chain carries TRBV4-2 and TRBJ2-1; 9 bases are a match to TRBD2. The CDR3 totals 18 residues. The trim removed 3 bases at V and 5 bases at J, leaving 14 bases unmatched. CDR1 LGHNA and CDR2 YNFKEQ come from the germline V gene. CDR3 in DNA: TGTGCCAGCAGCCATAAGGAAGGCGGGGGGGCCGCCCACAATGAGCAGTTCTTC. Amino acid sequence: CASSHKEGGGAAHNEQFF.

The genes are TRBV4-3 and TRBJ2-7, with D perhaps matching TRBD1 (7 bases). CDR3 length: 14 amino acids. Deletions cut 0 bases from V and 3 bases from J, with 9 bases between. The V gene's germline CDR1 is LGHNA and CDR2 YSLEER. CDR3 DNA sequence: TGCGCCAGCAGCCAAGATCAGGGGGGCTACGAGCAGTACTTC. Residues: CASSQDQGGYEQYF.

This clone has just a few counts. The DNA for the CDR3 is TGTGCCAGCAGCTTAGATTTCAGTCCTCCCTACGAGCAGTACTTC. It specifies CASSLDFSPPYEQYF. The V call is TRBV7-2, the J call TRBJ2-7; D call uncertain. The CDR3 runs to 15 residues. V was pared by 1 base and J by 2 bases, with 12 bases between. From germline, CDR1 is SGHTA and CDR2 FQGNSA.

This rearrangement joins TRBV30 to TRBJ2-2, with unresolved D. CDR1 and CDR2 (germline): GTSNPN, SVGIG (reference sequence). Trimming shortened V by 0 bases and J by 4 bases, and 6 bases separated the two germline ends. The CDR3 consists of 13 residues. In nucleotides, the CDR3 is TGTGCCTGGAGTGTACTCGCCACCGGGGAGCTGTTTTTT. Protein product: CAWSVLATGELFF.

This chain connects TRBV25-1 to TRBJ1-2; tentatively, D is TRBD1 (5 bases). Trimming stripped 6 bases from V and 5 bases from J, with 13 bases between. CDR1 and CDR2 (germline): MGHDK, SYGVNS. The CDR3 loop spans 13 amino acids. The CDR3 here is CASSPWGGYGYTF. The CDR3 DNA reads as TGTGCCAGCAGCCCTTGGGGGGGTTATGGCTACACCTTC.

The chain recombines TRBV18 with TRBJ1-2, with D unresolved. There are 17 residues in the CDR3. The germline V and J ends were trimmed by 0 bases and 6 bases, with 20 bases remaining between them. The germline V gene encodes CDR1 KGHSH and CDR2 LQKENI. The CDR3 bases are TGTGCCAGCTCACCACCGGTGGCGGCGGGGAGAGGGCATGGCTACACCTTC. This sequence encodes CASSPPVAAGRGHGYTF.

This rearrangement joins TRBV28 to TRBJ1-5; D possibly corresponds to TRBD1 (6 bases). CDR3 length: 14 residues. V was trimmed by 6 bases and J by 5 bases, leaving 14 bases between them. Germline-derived CDR1 and CDR2 are MDHEN and SYDVKM. This CDR3 reads CASSSGQWDQPQHF. CDR3 nucleotides: TGTGCCAGCAGCTCCGGACAGTGGGATCAGCCCCAGCATTTT.

This chain joins TRBV30 and TRBJ2-7; 11 bases fit TRBD2. V dropped 3 bases and J dropped 5; count of bases not matched to a gene: 18. The CDR3 extends over 18 amino acids. CDR1 and CDR2 (germline): GTSNPN, SVGIG (reference sequence). The DNA for the CDR3 is TGTGCCTGGAGGCTAACTCGACTAGCGGGAACTCCCACCAACGAGCAGTACTTC. Translation: CAWRLTRLAGTPTNEQYF.

This chain links TRBV27 with TRBJ1-6; 7 bases agree with TRBD1. CDR3 length: 16 residues. Germline CDR1 is MNHEY and CDR2 is SMNVEV (reference sequence). Trimming removed 5 bases from V and 2 bases from J; junction bases left unmatched: 6. Here the CDR3 reads CASSPDREPYNSPLHF. CDR3 nucleotides: TGTGCCAGCAGTCCCGACAGGGAACCCTATAATTCACCCCTCCACTTT.

This clone is a singleton in its sample. V is TRBV5-8 and J is TRBJ2-3; 7 bases align to TRBD2. The CDR3 has 16 amino acids. Germline-derived CDR1 and CDR2 are SGHTS and YDEGEE. Trimming removed 0 bases from V and 2 bases from J; junction bases left unmatched: 6. In nucleotides, the CDR3 is TGTGCCAGCAGCTTGGCTTTGGGACTATCCACAGATACGCAGTATTTT. As protein: CASSLALGLSTDTQYF.

The chain carries TRBV30 and TRBJ1-2, with D maybe TRBD1 (5 bases). V lost 1 base to trimming and J lost 3 bases, with 9 bases between them. Looked up from germline, CDR1 is GTSNPN and CDR2 is SVGIG (reference sequence). CDR3 length: 13 residues. Here the CDR3 DNA reads TGTGCCTGGAGTGGGGGCAGGGACTATGGCTACACCTTC. Amino acid sequence: CAWSGGRDYGYTF.

This clone was seen once. The genes are TRBV4-1 and TRBJ1-5, with TRBD1 matching 8 bases. The CDR3 is 15 residues long. V shed 4 bases, J shed 7 bases, and the junction held 9 bases outside the gene matches. Germline V gives CDR1 MGHRA, CDR2 YSYEKL. This chain's CDR3 is CASSLRQGPEQPQHF. CDR3 DNA: TGCGCCAGCAGCCTAAGACAGGGGCCCGAGCAGCCCCAGCATTTT.

The chain uses TRBV27 and TRBJ2-7; 8 bases are shared with TRBD1. The germline CDR1 and CDR2 sequences are MNHEY and SMNVEV (reference sequence). The CDR3 has 15 residues. J gave up 5 bases and V 2 bases, and 8 bases lay outside the gene matches. The CDR3 sequence: CASSLGGRGLDEQYF. DNA of the CDR3: TGTGCCAGCAGTTTAGGAGGCAGGGGGCTCGACGAGCAGTACTTC.

This clone was observed a single time. This chain links TRBV15 with TRBJ1-5; TRBD1 is a possible D gene (5 bases). Trimming took off 1 base at V and 7 bases at J, with 35 bases between the two ends. CDR1 is LNHNV, CDR2 YYDKDF, per germline (reference sequence). CDR3 size: 22 residues. The CDR3 DNA follows: TGTGCCACCAGCAGAGGCCGTGGTACGACAGCGTTAATCAACCAACGCATCCAGCCCCAGCATTTT. It yields the protein CATSRGRGTTALINQRIQPQHF.

This clone was seen once. The chain recombines TRBV4-3 with TRBJ2-1; a possible D gene is TRBD2 (7 bases). CDR3 size: 16 residues. The germline V gene has CDR1 LGHNA and CDR2 YSLEER. Trimming took 0 bases from V and 0 from J, leaving 9 bases between them. The CDR3 sequence is CASSQDRGGSYNEQFF. CDR3 coding DNA: TGCGCCAGCAGCCAAGATAGGGGGGGCTCCTACAATGAGCAGTTCTTC.

The chain joins TRBV11-3 to TRBJ2-3; D unclear. This CDR3 has 13 residues. Trimming took 1 base from V and 6 from J, leaving 8 bases between them. Germline V gene sequence: CDR1 SGHNT, CDR2 YENEEA. In DNA form, the CDR3 reads TGTGCCAGCAGCTTAGCGATCGGGGATACGCAGTATTTT. Protein product: CASSLAIGDTQYF.

The chain links TRBV4-3 to TRBJ2-7; TRBD1 aligns across 7 bases. V gave up 4 bases and J gave up 2 bases; unmatched junction bases: 8. CDR3 length: 15 residues. CDR1 and CDR2 (germline): LGHNA, YSLEER. The CDR3 DNA reads as TGCGCCAGCAGCCCAGGAGCCAGGGGGACCTACGAGCAGTACTTC. This gives the protein CASSPGARGTYEQYF.

The V call is TRBV30, the J call TRBJ2-7, with 9 bases identical to TRBD1. The CDR3 is 12 residues long. V lost 6 bases, J lost 7 bases, and 7 bases stayed unmatched. The germline CDR1 and CDR2 sequences are GTSNPN and SVGIG (reference sequence). The CDR3 nucleotides are TGTGCCTGCTTACAGGGGGCGCGTGAGCAGTACTTC. It is translated as CACLQGAREQYF.

The chain joins TRBV10-1 to TRBJ2-7; weak D call: TRBD2 (5 bases). CDR3 size: 17 residues. V lost 5 bases and J lost 5, with 25 bases in between. CDR1 is WNHNN and CDR2 is SYGVQD in the germline V gene (reference sequence). CDR3 sequence: CASSLTVMGSADHEQYF. The CDR3 DNA sequence: TGCGCCAGCAGTTTAACGGTAATGGGTAGCGCAGACCACGAGCAGTACTTC.

The rearrangement uses TRBV19 and TRBJ1-1, with 7 bases lining up with TRBD1. V was pared by 7 bases and J by 11 bases, with 13 bases of the junction left unmatched. Germline lookup yields CDR1 LNHDA and CDR2 SQIVND (reference sequence). CDR3 size: 13 residues. The DNA of the CDR3 is TGTGCCAGTACCCGACAGGGAGGTAGGGAGGCTTTCTTT. Translating gives CASTRQGGREAFF.